This entry features one T cell receptor beta chain sequence. This CDR3 fails to terminate in the conserved phenylalanine or tryptophan, so it likely reflects a read error. This sample's RNA came from whole unsorted tissue. Donors were chemotherapy-naive, newly diagnosed lung cancer surgical patients in China, August–late 2014. This entry comes from a study of tumor and adjacent non-tumor tissue in lung cancer. Study as a whole: Histology: under 15 adenocarcinoma, a couple of squamous cell carcinoma, 1 small cell lung cancer. Patients were aged about 30 to 76, ten or so men and about five women, stage I to III.

The CDR3 sequence is 14 residues long. CDR1 is MDHEN, CDR2 SYDVKM, per germline. The library came from three nested PCR rounds adapted from ARM-PCR protocols. TCRdb called the multiplex PCR reads again in MiXCR, with one record for every CDR3 protein. Here the sample spans more than 85,000 distinct CDR3 sequences, 84% being singletons. Sequencing used lung tumor tissue. The clonotype originates from a man in his 70s with non-small cell lung cancer. The chain joins TRBV28 to TRBJ2-1, with D possibly matching TRBD1 (6 bases). The CDR3 loop reads CVSGYVDRYNEQFL. The CDR3 coding sequence is TGTGTCAGCGGTTACGTGGACAGATACAATGAGCAGTTCTTA.